This entry lists 29 T cell receptor beta chains sequenced from one sample in a study of blood T cells in healthy people across ages. Primers used in a second PCR of roughly 6 to 11 cycles were a sample-barcoded 5' primer and a J-beta primer mix. TCRdb re-called the 5' RACE reads with MiXCR, one entry per CDR3 protein. The repertoire consists of 540,000 or so distinct CDR3 sequences, with 47% occurring once and the leading ten covering roughly 24%. What was sequenced was blood. These receptors originate from an elderly man in good health.

In nucleotides, the CDR3 is TGTGCCAGCAGTCACCAAGTTCCCGGAAGAAAAGAGACCCAGTACTTC. Translated: CASSHQVPGRKETQYF. This chain joins TRBV28 and TRBJ2-7; no reliable D call. The J call is uncertain, as TRBJ2-5 better fits the DNA end. Germline CDR1 reads MDHEN; CDR2 reads SYDVKM. This CDR3 is 16 amino acids long.

The V gene is TRBV18, the J gene TRBJ1-2; D may be TRBD1 (5 bases). CDR1 is KGHSH and CDR2 is LQKENI in the germline V gene. The CDR3 loop spans 15 amino acids. Trimming left V 3 bases short and J 4 bases short, with 15 bases between. The CDR3 nucleotides are TGTGCCAGCTCACCCTGGGACGGGGAGGTCTATGGCTACACCTTC. Encoded protein: CASSPWDGEVYGYTF.

The genes are TRBV7-3 and TRBJ2-1; 12 bases line up with TRBD1. The V segment lost 2 bases and the J segment 5 bases; nucleotides outside the gene matches: 16. Per germline, CDR1 SGHTA and CDR2 FQGTGA. CDR3 length: 20 residues. The CDR3 protein is CASSLGFGGTGGWTHNEQFF. Here the CDR3 DNA reads TGTGCCAGCAGCTTAGGTTTCGGAGGGACAGGGGGCTGGACCCACAATGAGCAGTTCTTC.

The rearrangement joins TRBV7-9 to TRBJ2-5, with 9 bases matching TRBD2. V dropped 5 bases and J dropped 5; count of bases not matched to a gene: 9. From germline, CDR1 is SEHNR and CDR2 FQNEAQ (reference sequence). The CDR3 has 15 residues. The CDR3 spells CASSPHSGSPETQYF. In nucleotides, the CDR3 is TGTGCCAGCAGCCCGCATAGCGGGAGCCCTGAGACCCAGTACTTC. Full variable domain (missing parts from reference TRBV7-9 and TRBJ2-5): DTGVSQNPRHKITKRGQNVTFRCDPISEHNRLYWYRQTLGQGPEFLTYFQNEAQLEKSRLLSDRFSAERPKGSFSTLEIQRTEQGDSAMYLCASSPHSGSPETQYFGPGTRLLVL.

This chain links TRBV28 with TRBJ2-7; 7 bases map to TRBD1. J gave up 2 bases and V 2 bases, and 3 bases lay outside the gene matches. The germline V gene encodes CDR1 MDHEN and CDR2 SYDVKM. CDR3 size: 14 residues. The DNA for the CDR3 is TGTGCCAGCAGTTTAGGGGACAGAGCCTACGAGCAGTACTTC. This sequence encodes CASSLGDRAYEQYF.

The gene calls are TRBV5-1 and TRBJ2-3; D possibly corresponds to TRBD2 (5 bases). V was trimmed by 3 bases and J by 1 base, leaving 15 bases between them. Germline V gene data show CDR1 as SGHRS and CDR2 as YFSETQ. The CDR3 extends over 16 amino acids. CDR3 coding DNA: TGCGCCAGCAGCTCGCCCCGGGGAGAGGGCACAGATACGCAGTATTTT. It codes for CASSSPRGEGTDTQYF.

In its sample, this clonotype was seen a few times. This chain's CDR3 is CSVGDLAGTDTQYF. The CDR3, as DNA: TGCAGCGTTGGGGACCTAGCGGGGACAGATACGCAGTATTTT. V gene TRBV29-1 combines with J gene TRBJ2-3; 9 nucleotides line up with TRBD2. The CDR3 runs 14 residues. Germline loops: CDR1 SQVTM, CDR2 ANQGSEA. Trimming at V came to 4 bases and at J to 3 bases, leaving 5 bases not matched to a gene.

The chain combines TRBV10-3 with TRBJ2-4; 10 bases agree with TRBD2. The end of the DNA fits TRBJ2-7 better, so the J call may be wrong. Germline CDR1 is ENHRY and CDR2 is SYGVKD. The CDR3 runs 14 residues. CDR3 nucleotide sequence: TGTGCCATCAGAAGTCTAGCGGGAGTCCCCGAGCAGTACTTC. Its translation: CAIRSLAGVPEQYF.

This clonotype was detected a few times. This rearrangement joins TRBV7-2 to TRBJ2-7, with 7 nucleotides matching TRBD2. The CDR3 length is 16 residues. Trimming took 1 base from V and 2 from J; bases not matched to a gene: 8. Germline V gene lookup returns CDR1 SGHTA and CDR2 FQGNSA. In DNA form, the CDR3 reads TGTGCCAGCAGCTTAGGAGCGGGGCCACAGACCTACGAGCAGTACTTC. Its translation is CASSLGAGPQTYEQYF. Complete variable domain (other parts from reference TRBV7-2 and TRBJ2-7): GAGVSQSPSNKVTEKGKDVELRCDPISGHTALYWYRQSLGQGLEFLIYFQGNSAPDKSGLPSDRFSAERTGGSVSTLTIQRTQQEDSAVYLCASSLGAGPQTYEQYFGPGTRLTVT.

This clonotype showed up just once. The V gene is TRBV30, the J gene TRBJ1-1; D is perhaps TRBD1 (5 bases). CDR1 and CDR2 (germline): GTSNPN, SVGIG (reference sequence). CDR3 length equals 13 residues. Trimming removed 5 bases at V and 1 base at J, with 11 bases between. The CDR3 loop reads CAWSRTRNTEAFF. The CDR3 coding sequence is TGTGCCTGGTCTAGGACACGGAACACTGAAGCTTTCTTT.

This clonotype was detected once. Germline is not matched at one junction end, which may reflect a read error. This chain links TRBV7-7 with TRBJ2-3, with 7 bases aligning to TRBD2. The germline V gene encodes CDR1 SSHAT and CDR2 FNYEAQ (reference sequence). This CDR3 region has 15 residues. DNA for the CDR3: TGTGCTAGCAGTGAAGGGCTAGCGGTCACAGATACGCAGTATTTT. Translation gives CASSEGLAVTDTQYF. Based on the CDR3 plus reference TRBV7-7 and TRBJ2-3, the full variable domain is GAGVSQSPRYKVTKRGQDVTLRCDPISSHATLYWYQQALGQGPEFLTYFNYEAQPDKSGLPSDRFSAERPEGSISTLTIQRTEQRDSAMYRCASSEGLAVTDTQYFGPGTRLTVL.

This clonotype was recorded a few times. The rearrangement links TRBV5-1 to TRBJ2-7; D may be TRBD1 (5 bases). Trimming took 2 bases from V and 2 from J, leaving 11 bases between them. This CDR3 has 14 amino acids. Germline loops: CDR1 SGHRS, CDR2 YFSETQ. CDR3 loop: CASSFTGPTYEQYF. The DNA of the CDR3 is TGCGCCAGCAGCTTTACAGGTCCCACCTACGAGCAGTACTTC.

This clonotype showed up just a few times. The V and J genes are TRBV7-8 and TRBJ2-5, with 8 bases that match TRBD1. Germline lookup yields CDR1 SGHVS and CDR2 FQNEAQ. J lost 5 bases, V lost 1 base, and 9 bases had no gene match. The length of the CDR3 is 16 residues. CDR3 coding DNA: TGTGCCAGCAGCTTAGTTAGTCCAGGGGGCGAGGAGACCCAGTACTTC. Translating it yields CASSLVSPGGEETQYF.

A remark on this clonotype: This may stem from a read error, because a much larger clone lies one nucleotide away. The chain recombines TRBV5-1 with TRBJ2-5, with no clear D. In germline, CDR1 is SGHRS, CDR2 YFSETQ. This CDR3 has 16 amino acids. The ends were cut back, 1 base at V and 11 bases at J, with 24 bases in the middle. In DNA, the CDR3 is TGCGCCAGCAGCTTGATGGACCGCAAAAACTCATACGGGCAGTACTTC. Protein sequence: CASSLMDRKNSYGQYF.

This chain connects TRBV7-9 to TRBJ2-1; the D gene could be TRBD1 or TRBD2 (5 bases each). V lost 5 bases to trimming and J lost 12 bases, with 23 bases between them. Germline V lookup: CDR1 SEHNR, CDR2 FQNEAQ (reference sequence). There are 15 residues in the CDR3. The CDR3 is CASSHPSRDLQGQFF. The CDR3, as DNA: TGTGCCAGCAGCCACCCTTCCCGGGACCTCCAGGGGCAGTTCTTC.

The V gene is TRBV5-1, the J gene TRBJ1-4; 8 bases are shared with TRBD1. The CDR3 runs 15 residues. CDR1 SGHRS and CDR2 YFSETQ come from the germline V gene. Trimming removed 3 bases from V and 6 bases from J; junction bases left unmatched: 7. The CDR3 DNA is TGCGCCAGCAGCTCCCAGGGGGCGCCGGATGAAAAACTGTTTTTT. It codes for CASSSQGAPDEKLFF.

This clonotype was observed a few times. The V and J genes are TRBV18 and TRBJ2-7, with no clear D. This CDR3 spans 14 amino acids. Germline V gene data show CDR1 as KGHSH and CDR2 as LQKENI. V lost 2 bases to trimming and J lost 0 bases, with 8 bases between them. CDR3 region: CASSPMDSSYEQYF. In DNA form, the CDR3 reads TGTGCCAGCTCACCAATGGATAGCTCCTACGAGCAGTACTTC. The variable domain in full, with the rest retrieved from reference TRBV18 and TRBJ2-7, is NAGVMQNPRHLVRRRGQEARLRCSPMKGHSHVYWYRQLPEEGLKFMVYLQKENIIDESGMPKERFSAEFPKEGPSILRIQQVVRGDSAAYFCASSPMDSSYEQYFGPGTRLTVT.

This clonotype has only one observation. The chain combines TRBV27 with TRBJ2-4, with no clear D. The J call may not be correct, given that the DNA end is closer to TRBJ2-7. The CDR3 sequence is 16 residues long. Germline values: CDR1 MNHEY, CDR2 SMNVEV (reference sequence). The CDR3 reads CASSLSRATASYEQYF. The CDR3 bases are TGTGCCAGCAGTTTATCTCGGGCAACGGCTTCCTACGAGCAGTACTTC.

The V gene is TRBV4-3, the J gene TRBJ1-2; TRBD1 might be the D (5 bases). The V end was cut by 1 base, the J end by 4 bases, with 13 bases between. Germline-derived CDR1 and CDR2 are LGHNA and YSLEER. CDR3 length: 15 residues. The CDR3 here is CASSQAGYLGYGYTF. The CDR3 DNA follows: TGCGCCAGCAGCCAAGCAGGGTATTTGGGCTATGGCTACACCTTC.

This clonotype occurred many times. The gene calls are TRBV7-9 and TRBJ2-3; the D gene is possibly TRBD2 (7 bases). V lost 3 bases to trimming and J lost 2 bases, with 24 bases between them. This CDR3 comprises 19 residues. CDR1 and CDR2 (germline): SEHNR, FQNEAQ (reference sequence). The chain's CDR3 is CASSLGKSGGATNTDTQYF. In DNA form, the CDR3 reads TGTGCCAGCAGCTTGGGGAAGTCGGGGGGCGCAACGAACACAGATACGCAGTATTTT.

CDR3 DNA: TGCAGTGCTAGAGTGCCAGGGGGCGTTGGTGAGACCCAGTACTTC. Translation gives CSARVPGGVGETQYF. V and J are TRBV20-1 and TRBJ2-7, with TRBD1 matching over 8 bases. TRBJ2-5 matches the DNA end more closely, so the J call is doubtful. This CDR3 spans 15 amino acids. Per germline, CDR1 DFQATT and CDR2 SNEGSKA (reference sequence).

This clonotype has a handful of counts. This chain joins TRBV6-2 or TRBV6-3 and TRBJ2-1, with 11 bases aligning to TRBD2. V dropped 0 bases and J dropped 6; count of bases not matched to a gene: 4. The germline V gene encodes CDR1 MNHEY and CDR2 SVGEGT. The CDR3 has 16 residues. CDR3 nucleotide sequence: TGTGCCAGCAGTTACTCTAGCGGGAGGGCCCTCAATGAGCAGTTCTTC. Its translation is CASSYSSGRALNEQFF.

There are a few counts of this clonotype. The chain combines TRBV7-2 with TRBJ1-2; no clear D. The germline CDR1 and CDR2 sequences are SGHTA and FQGNSA. The V end lost 5 bases, the J end lost 4 bases, and 2 bases lay between the germline ends. CDR3 length equals 10 residues. The CDR3: CASSLYGYTF. CDR3 nucleotide sequence: TGTGCCAGCAGCCTCTATGGCTACACCTTC.

This clonotype was picked up a small number of times. This chain uses TRBV5-6 with TRBJ2-3; possibly TRBD1 or TRBD2 for D (5 bases each). Per the germline V gene, CDR1 is SGHDT and CDR2 is YYEEEE. CDR3 length: 15 amino acids. V shed 4 bases and J shed 0 bases, with 12 bases lying between them. This chain's CDR3 is CASSPLGPSTDTQYF. The CDR3 nucleotides read TGTGCCAGCAGCCCGCTGGGACCTAGCACAGATACGCAGTATTTT.

This clonotype was found a few times. Being one base from a much bigger clone, this may be a read error. The V call is TRBV7-9, the J call TRBJ2-1; either TRBD1 or TRBD2 may supply D (5 bases each). The DNA end is a closer match to TRBJ2-7, so the J assignment may be wrong. The CDR3 has 15 residues. Per germline, CDR1 SEHNR and CDR2 FQNEAQ (reference sequence). CDR3 loop: CASSLVGATYNEQYF. The DNA for the CDR3 is TGTGCCAGCAGCTTAGTCGGGGCCACCTACAATGAGCAGTACTTC.

This rearrangement joins TRBV4-2 to TRBJ2-1, with 13 nucleotides matching TRBD2. V lost 1 base to trimming and J lost 4 bases; unmatched junction nucleotides: 1. Germline CDR1 is LGHNA and CDR2 is YNFKEQ. The CDR3 totals 16 residues. The CDR3 reads CASSQGGLAGYNEQFF. The CDR3 coding sequence is TGTGCCAGCAGCCAAGGGGGACTAGCGGGATACAATGAGCAGTTCTTC.

The chain is built from TRBV20-1 and TRBJ2-4; unclear D gene. The DNA matches TRBJ2-7 better at its end, which makes the J call doubtful. CDR1 DFQATT and CDR2 SNEGSKA come from the germline V gene (reference sequence). This CDR3 is 13 amino acids long. The CDR3 is CSAGRGRSYEQYF. CDR3 nucleotides: TGCAGTGCTGGACGCGGCCGCTCCTACGAGCAGTACTTC.

This clonotype appeared many times. The chain combines TRBV6-6 with TRBJ2-7; a weak D match, TRBD1 (5 bases). CDR1 and CDR2 (germline): MNHNY, SVGAGI (reference sequence). This CDR3 is built from 14 residues. Trimming removed 7 bases from V and 2 bases from J, with 15 bases in between. CDR3 DNA sequence: TGTGCCAGCACCGCCCTGGGGCTAGCCTACGAGCAGTACTTC. It codes for CASTALGLAYEQYF.

J is TRBJ2-1 and V is TRBV7-2; D is uncertain. This CDR3 has 16 residues. Looked up from germline, CDR1 is SGHTA and CDR2 is FQGNSA. Deletions cut 1 base from V and 5 bases from J, with 15 bases between. CDR3 amino acids: CASSLDGLVGHNEQFF. The DNA for the CDR3 is TGTGCCAGCAGCTTAGACGGTCTAGTAGGGCACAATGAGCAGTTCTTC.